Below, one TCR beta chain is given with its context. The antigen is not known. This entry is derived from a study of Ad26.COV2.S vaccination and SARS-CoV-2 variants. At the level of the study: Donor participated within the Ad26.COV2.S arm of the COV1001 trial. In the study, Ad26.COV2.S was injected intramuscularly once, or twice 56 days apart. Study results and caveats: Responses of spike-specific T cells (both CD8+ and CD4+) reportedly showed substantial breadth after vaccination. Vaccine and placebo recipients had comparable breadth of non-spike TCRs.

This CDR3 region has 14 residues. V was clipped by 4 bases and J by 1 base, with 11 bases between them. Per the germline V gene, CDR1 is SGHRS and CDR2 is YFSETQ. Indicated treatment: 15 to 20 received Ad26.COV2.S at low or high dose, single or two shots; five or six received placebo; per-sample allocation not given. Specimens were obtained on day 63 following the first vaccine or placebo injection. Data came from immunoSEQ multiplex PCR; TCRdb stores just in-frame clones and leaves some out. The table records about 440,000 clones, around 91% of them present only once. The source is a person between 18 and 60 years old who received the Ad26.COV2.S COVID-19 vaccine or a placebo. The material was peripheral blood, obtained in a trial of Ad26.COV2.S vaccine versus placebo. The rearrangement uses TRBV5-1 and TRBJ2-5; D uncertain. In nucleotides, the CDR3 is TGCGCCAGCAGCCACGTATCGTCCCAAGAGACCCAGTACTTC. This codes for CASSHVSSQETQYF.